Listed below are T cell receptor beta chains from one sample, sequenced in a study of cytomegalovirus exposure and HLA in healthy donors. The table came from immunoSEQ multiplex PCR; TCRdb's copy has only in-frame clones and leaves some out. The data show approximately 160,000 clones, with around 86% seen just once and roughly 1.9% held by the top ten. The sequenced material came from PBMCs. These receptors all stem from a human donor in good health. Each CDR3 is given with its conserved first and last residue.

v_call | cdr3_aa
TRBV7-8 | CASSLRLAGARTGELFF
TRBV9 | CASSEMASGANVLTF
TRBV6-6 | CASFAGGAKRGYEQYF
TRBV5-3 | CARSLVVAGTRGETQYF
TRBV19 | CASAIGGSGNTIYF
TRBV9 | CASSVDTGVLREQYF
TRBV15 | CATSYPTGATEAFF
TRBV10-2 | CASRDSYYNEQFF
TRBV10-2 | CASRGDRNNEQFF
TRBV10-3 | CAITGLQDTEAFF
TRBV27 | CASSQSTGSIVYGYTF
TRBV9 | CASSVAETGYEQYF
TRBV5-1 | CASSLMGGGEKLFF
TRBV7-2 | CASSSRTGGNSPLHF
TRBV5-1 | CASSLGLAGVETQYF
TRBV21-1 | CASRRKGLTGINAPLHF
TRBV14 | CASSQDRAETQYF
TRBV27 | CATRRGGDPYGYTF
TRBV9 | CASSGQGSEQYF
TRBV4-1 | CASSQVDRSSYNSPLHF
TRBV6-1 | CASRTGLSGNTIYF
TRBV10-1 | CASSASTGQNYEQYF
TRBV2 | CASRGTDKAQETQYF
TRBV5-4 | CASSRLGGRDEKLFF
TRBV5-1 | CASSPRGQPSYTF
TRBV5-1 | CASSLGTDNEQFF
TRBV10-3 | CAISSRARRGVAADTQYF
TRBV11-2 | CASSLDRGGNNEQFF
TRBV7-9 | CAGGVNTGELFF
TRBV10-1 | CASSAAGRAYEQYF
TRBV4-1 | CASSLRRGEKLFF
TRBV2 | CATDGSGEYTGELFF
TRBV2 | CASSDRGSNQPQHF
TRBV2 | CASSDPTRGSTEAFF
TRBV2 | CASSEGGLAGAILGETQYF
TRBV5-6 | CASSLLGEKGTDTQYF
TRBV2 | CASRDGTYSNQPQHF